This T cell receptor (beta chain) derives from a study of blood T cell repertoires in COVID-19. Assay: immunoSEQ multiplex PCR; the TCRdb copy retains only in-frame clones and omits some. This sample has some 250,000 clones; roughly nine tenths occur once, and the top ten carry more than 1%. The length of the CDR3 is 14 residues. Germline-derived CDR1 and CDR2 are SGHRS and YFSETQ. The V end lost 0 bases, the J end lost 7 bases, and 10 bases lay between the germline ends. This clone has only a few counts. Material for sequencing was PBMCs or T cells enriched from blood (not recorded which). This chain joins TRBV5-1 and TRBJ1-4; D not resolved. This clonotype originated in a human donor in a cohort exposed to, infected with or recovered from COVID-19 (not recorded which). The donor label of this sample is uncertain. The CDR3, as DNA: TGCGCCAGCAGCTTGGTAGGAAGCGGTGAAAAACTGTTTTTT. It is translated as CASSLVGSGEKLFF.